This T cell receptor beta chain was documented in a study of cytomegalovirus exposure and HLA in healthy donors. V lost 7 bases, J lost 3 bases, and 12 bases lay in between. This CDR3 has 13 amino acids. Germline V gene sequence: CDR1 SNHLY, CDR2 FYNNEI. A few counts support this clone. What it recognizes is unknown. Findings and caveats of the study: TCR beta sequences reportedly predicted the HLA-A and HLA-B alleles of most subjects accurately. Solely CMV serostatus was available to characterize immune exposure.

The PCR ran on 60 Vbeta and 13 Jbeta primers. Assay used: immunoSEQ multiplex PCR; TCRdb lists only in-frame clones, some missing. The table lists more than 65,000 clones, roughly 80% of them singletons. This sequence joins TRBV2 and TRBJ1-1, with D perhaps matching TRBD1 (6 bases). Sequenced input: PBMCs. This clonotype was sampled from a woman between 35 and 50 years old in good health and CMV-seropositive. CDR3 loop: CASKGGGHTEAFF. CDR3 in DNA: TGTGCCAGCAAGGGAGGGGGGCACACTGAAGCTTTCTTT.